Listed below are T cell receptor beta chains from one sample, sequenced in a study of regulatory T cells in long-lasting Graves disease. TCRdb itself ran the multiplex PCR reads through MiXCR, one entry per CDR3 protein. The table records 350,000 to 550,000 distinct CDR3 sequences, 14% to 15% of them present only once. A further study also used this sample, focusing on T cells in Graves' hyperthyroidism and ophthalmopathy.

This material consisted of peripheral blood mononuclear cells (PBMCs), taken at new diagnosis, from a patient treated with antithyroid drugs. These receptors were taken from a woman in her thirties with Graves disease. Each CDR3 is given with its conserved first and last residue. The D gene is left open where the match is weak. A row's size may be missing; if present it is once, few, many or a size class.

j_gene,d_gene,abundance,v_gene,CDR3aa,CDR3nt
TRBJ2-7,TRBD1,.,TRBV29-1,CSVEVNRGNEQYF,TGCAGCGTTGAAGTGAACAGGGGGAACGAGCAGTACTTC
TRBJ1-1,.,.,TRBV12-3/TRBV12-4,CASRSGDTNTEAFF,TGTGCCAGCAGGTCAGGGGACACGAACACTGAAGCTTTCTTT
TRBJ1-1,.,few,TRBV5-4,CASSNGPEAFF,TGTGCCAGCAGTAATGGCCCTGAAGCTTTCTTT
TRBJ2-3,TRBD1,.,TRBV25-1,CASSEEVGGGTQYF,TGTGCCAGCAGTGAGGAAGTAGGGGGCGGTACGCAGTATTTT
TRBJ2-1,.,few,TRBV20-1,CSARGDLPQTGEQFF,TGCAGTGCTAGAGGGGATTTACCCCAAACGGGTGAGCAGTTCTTC
TRBJ2-1,.,.,TRBV10-1,CASSEPWTFFYNEQFF,TGCGCCAGCAGTGAGCCCTGGACTTTTTTCTACAATGAGCAGTTCTTC
TRBJ2-7,TRBD2,.,TRBV20-1,CSARDESGMSYEQYF,TGCAGTGCTAGAGATGAGAGCGGGATGTCCTACGAGCAGTACTTC
TRBJ2-7,.,many,TRBV11-2,CASSLDEQYF,TGTGCCAGCAGCCTCGACGAGCAGTACTTC
TRBJ2-7,TRBD2,few,TRBV24-1,CATSGEGTWEQYF,TGTGCCACCAGTGGGGAGGGGACTTGGGAGCAGTACTTC
TRBJ2-5,TRBD2,.,TRBV6-1,CASTPGLAGGPRETQYF,TGTGCCAGCACTCCAGGACTAGCGGGAGGGCCGCGGGAGACCCAGTACTTC
TRBJ2-2,TRBD1,many,TRBV12-3/TRBV12-4,CASSLGTGVTGELFF,TGTGCCAGCAGTTTAGGGACAGGGGTCACCGGGGAGCTGTTTTTT
TRBJ1-5,.,many,TRBV6-1,CASSDTGSSGNQPQHF,TGTGCCAGCAGTGACACAGGTTCTTCGGGAAATCAGCCCCAGCATTTT
TRBJ2-7,.,.,TRBV10-3,CAISAGTTYEQYF,TGTGCCATCAGTGCCGGGACAACATACGAGCAGTACTTC
TRBJ2-6,.,few,TRBV20-1,CSASQGILPSSGANVLTF,TGCAGTGCTAGCCAGGGGATCCTCCCTAGCTCTGGGGCCAACGTCCTGACTTTC
TRBJ2-1,.,many,TRBV5-1,CASSLVGKVSVPQQFF,TGCGCCAGCAGCTTGGTCGGGAAGGTATCGGTCCCCCAGCAGTTCTTC
TRBJ2-1,.,many,TRBV20-1,CSARAGGTYNEQFF,TGCAGTGCTAGAGCTGGCGGGACGTACAATGAGCAGTTCTTC